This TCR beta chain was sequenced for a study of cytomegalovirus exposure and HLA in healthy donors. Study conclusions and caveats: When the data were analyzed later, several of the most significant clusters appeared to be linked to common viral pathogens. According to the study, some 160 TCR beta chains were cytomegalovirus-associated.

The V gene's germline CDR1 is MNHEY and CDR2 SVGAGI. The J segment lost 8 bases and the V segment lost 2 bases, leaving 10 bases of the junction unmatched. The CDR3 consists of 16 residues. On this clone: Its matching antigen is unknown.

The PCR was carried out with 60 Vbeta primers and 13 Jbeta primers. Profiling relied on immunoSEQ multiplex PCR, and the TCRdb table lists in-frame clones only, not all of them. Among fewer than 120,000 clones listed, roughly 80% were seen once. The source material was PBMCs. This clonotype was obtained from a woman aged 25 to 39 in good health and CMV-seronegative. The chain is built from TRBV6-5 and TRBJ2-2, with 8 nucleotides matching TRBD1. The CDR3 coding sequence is TGTGCCAGCAGTTACGCCTACAGGGGGGTCGGGGGGGAGCTGTTTTTT. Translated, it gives CASSYAYRGVGGELFF.